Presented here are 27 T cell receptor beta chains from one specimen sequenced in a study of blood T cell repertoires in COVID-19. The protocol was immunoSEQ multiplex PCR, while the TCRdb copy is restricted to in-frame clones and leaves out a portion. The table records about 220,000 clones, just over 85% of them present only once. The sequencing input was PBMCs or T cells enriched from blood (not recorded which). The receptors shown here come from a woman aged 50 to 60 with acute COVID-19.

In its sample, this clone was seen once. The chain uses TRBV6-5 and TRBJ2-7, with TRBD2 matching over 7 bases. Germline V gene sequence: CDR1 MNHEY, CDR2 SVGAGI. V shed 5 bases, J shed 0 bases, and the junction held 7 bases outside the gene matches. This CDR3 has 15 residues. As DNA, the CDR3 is TGTGCCAGCAGTCCCCGGGGAGGGAGCTCCTACGAGCAGTACTTC. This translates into CASSPRGGSSYEQYF.

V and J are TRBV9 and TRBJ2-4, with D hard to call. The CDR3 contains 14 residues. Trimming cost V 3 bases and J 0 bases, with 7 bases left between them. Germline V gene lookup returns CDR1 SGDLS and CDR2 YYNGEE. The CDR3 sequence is CASSAELAKNIQYF. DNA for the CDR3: TGTGCCAGCAGCGCTGAGTTAGCCAAAAACATTCAGTACTTC.

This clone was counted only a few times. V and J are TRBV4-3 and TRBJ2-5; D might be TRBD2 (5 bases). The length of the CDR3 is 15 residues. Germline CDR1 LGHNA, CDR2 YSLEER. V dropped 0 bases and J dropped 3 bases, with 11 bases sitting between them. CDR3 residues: CASSQEGLEEETQYF. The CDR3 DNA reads TGCGCCAGCAGCCAAGAGGGATTGGAGGAAGAGACCCAGTACTTC.

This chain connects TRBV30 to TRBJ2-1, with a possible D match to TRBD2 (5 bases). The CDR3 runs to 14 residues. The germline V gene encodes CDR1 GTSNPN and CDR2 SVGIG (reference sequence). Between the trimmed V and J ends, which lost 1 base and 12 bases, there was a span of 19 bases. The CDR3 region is CAWSGSRLAAGQFF. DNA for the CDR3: TGTGCCTGGAGTGGATCCCGCTTGGCGGCGGGGCAGTTCTTC.

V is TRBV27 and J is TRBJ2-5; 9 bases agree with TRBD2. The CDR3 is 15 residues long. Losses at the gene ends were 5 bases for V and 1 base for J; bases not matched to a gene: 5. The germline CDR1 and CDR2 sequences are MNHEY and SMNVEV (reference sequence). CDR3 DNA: TGTGCCAGCAGTCGTAGCGGGAGTCCCCAAGAGACCCAGTACTTC. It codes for CASSRSGSPQETQYF.

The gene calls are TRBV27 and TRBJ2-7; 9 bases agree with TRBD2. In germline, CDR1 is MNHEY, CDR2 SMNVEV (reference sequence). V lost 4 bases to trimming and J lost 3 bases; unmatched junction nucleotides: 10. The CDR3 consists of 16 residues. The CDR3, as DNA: TGTGCCAGCAGTTCCATCGTGGCGGGAGGGCACTACGAGCAGTACTTC. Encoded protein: CASSSIVAGGHYEQYF.

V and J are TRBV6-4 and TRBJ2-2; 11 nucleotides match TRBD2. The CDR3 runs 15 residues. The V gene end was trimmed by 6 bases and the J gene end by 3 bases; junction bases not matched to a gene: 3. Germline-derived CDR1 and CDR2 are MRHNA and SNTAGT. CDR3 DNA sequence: TGTGCCAGCAGGCGGACTAGCGGGCACACCGGGGAGCTGTTTTTT. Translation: CASRRTSGHTGELFF.

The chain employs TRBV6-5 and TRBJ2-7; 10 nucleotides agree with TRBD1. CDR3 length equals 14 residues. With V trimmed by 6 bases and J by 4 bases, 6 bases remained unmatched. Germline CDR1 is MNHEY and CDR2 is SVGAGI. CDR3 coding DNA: TGTGCCAGCAGACTGGGACAGGGGCTGTACGAGCAGTACTTC. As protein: CASRLGQGLYEQYF.

The CDR3 DNA reads TGTGCCAGCAGCTTCCCAGCGGGGGGGGGAGATGAGCAGTTCTTC. Amino acids: CASSFPAGGGDEQFF. The chain recombines TRBV5-4 with TRBJ2-1; 10 bases are shared with TRBD2. Germline assignment: CDR1 SGHNT and CDR2 YYREEE (reference sequence). V trimming: 2 bases; J trimming: 8 bases; junction bases outside the gene matches: 7. This CDR3 contains 15 residues.

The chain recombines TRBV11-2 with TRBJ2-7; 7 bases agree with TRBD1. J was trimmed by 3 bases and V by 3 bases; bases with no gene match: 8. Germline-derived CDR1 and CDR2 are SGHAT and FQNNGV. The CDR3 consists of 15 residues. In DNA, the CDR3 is TGTGCCAGCAGCTTCGACAGGGCCTGGAACTACGAGCAGTACTTC. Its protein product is CASSFDRAWNYEQYF.

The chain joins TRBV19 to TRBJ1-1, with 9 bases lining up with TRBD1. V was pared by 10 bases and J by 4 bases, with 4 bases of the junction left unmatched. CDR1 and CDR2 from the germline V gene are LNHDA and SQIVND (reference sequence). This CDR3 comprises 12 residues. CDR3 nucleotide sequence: TGTGCCACCCTGACAGGGGGCACTGAAGCTTTCTTT. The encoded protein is CATLTGGTEAFF.

CDR3 DNA sequence: TGTGCCAGCAGCGCGGGACTAGCGTACGAGCAGTACTTC. Its translation: CASSAGLAYEQYF. J is TRBJ2-7 and V is TRBV11-2, with 10 bases matching TRBD2. Per germline, CDR1 SGHAT and CDR2 FQNNGV. Trimming took 5 bases from V and 4 from J; bases not matched to a gene: 2. This CDR3 region has 13 residues. Full variable domain (outside the CDR3, taken from reference TRBV11-2 and TRBJ2-7): EAGVAQSPRYKIIEKRQSVAFWCNPISGHATLYWYQQILGQGPKLLIQFQNNGVVDDSQLPKDRFSAERLKGVDSTLKIQPAKLEDSAVYLCASSAGLAYEQYFGPGTRLTVT.

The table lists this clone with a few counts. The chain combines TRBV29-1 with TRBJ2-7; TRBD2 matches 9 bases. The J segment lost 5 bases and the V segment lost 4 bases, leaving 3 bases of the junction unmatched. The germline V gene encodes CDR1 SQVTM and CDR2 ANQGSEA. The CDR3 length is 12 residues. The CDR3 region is CSVVASGDEQYF. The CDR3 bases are TGCAGCGTTGTGGCTAGCGGGGACGAGCAGTACTTC.

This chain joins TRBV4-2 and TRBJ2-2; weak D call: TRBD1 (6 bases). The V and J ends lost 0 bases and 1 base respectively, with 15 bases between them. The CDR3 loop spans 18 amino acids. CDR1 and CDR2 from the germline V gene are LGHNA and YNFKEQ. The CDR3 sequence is CASSQEWSGAGNTGELFF. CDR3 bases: TGTGCCAGCAGCCAAGAATGGTCAGGGGCAGGGAACACCGGGGAGCTGTTTTTT.

The CDR3: CASSLYRDGRDTQYF. DNA of the CDR3: TGTGCCAGCAGTTTATACCGGGACGGGAGGGATACGCAGTATTTT. The chain employs TRBV28 and TRBJ2-3, with 7 bases identical to TRBD2. This CDR3 comprises 15 residues. The V gene's germline CDR1 is MDHEN and CDR2 SYDVKM. Trimming removed 1 base from V and 6 bases from J; junction bases left unmatched: 7.

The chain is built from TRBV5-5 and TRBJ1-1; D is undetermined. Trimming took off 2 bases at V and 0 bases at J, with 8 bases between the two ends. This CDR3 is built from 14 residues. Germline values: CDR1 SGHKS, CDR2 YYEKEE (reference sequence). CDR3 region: CASSLEGVNTEAFF. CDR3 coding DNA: TGTGCCAGCAGCTTAGAGGGAGTGAACACTGAAGCTTTCTTT. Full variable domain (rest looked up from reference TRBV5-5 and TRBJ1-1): DAGVTQSPTHLIKTRGQQVTLRCSPISGHKSVSWYQQVLGQGPQFIFQYYEKEERGRGNFPDRFSARQFPNYSSELNVNALLLGDSALYLCASSLEGVNTEAFFGQGTRLTVV.

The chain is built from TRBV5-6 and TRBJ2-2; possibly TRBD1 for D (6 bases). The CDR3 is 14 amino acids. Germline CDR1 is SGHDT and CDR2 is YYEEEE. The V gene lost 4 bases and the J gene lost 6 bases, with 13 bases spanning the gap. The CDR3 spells CASSLTGTPGELFF. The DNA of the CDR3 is TGTGCCAGCAGCCTCACAGGGACCCCCGGGGAGCTGTTTTTT.

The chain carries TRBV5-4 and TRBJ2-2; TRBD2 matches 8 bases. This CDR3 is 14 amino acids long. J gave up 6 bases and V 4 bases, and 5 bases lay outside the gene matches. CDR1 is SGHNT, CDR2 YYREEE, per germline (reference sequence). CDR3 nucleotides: TGTGCCAGCAGCCTCCGGCGGGAGGCCGGGGAGCTGTTTTTT. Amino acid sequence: CASSLRREAGELFF.

CDR3 nucleotides: TGCGCCAGCAGCTCGGTGGACAGCGCGTATGGCTACACCTTC. This gives the protein CASSSVDSAYGYTF. The chain links TRBV5-1 to TRBJ1-2, with a possible D match to TRBD1 (6 bases). The CDR3 consists of 14 residues. Germline V CDR1 and CDR2: SGHRS, YFSETQ. V was trimmed by 3 bases and J by 5 bases, leaving 14 bases between them. Based on the CDR3 plus reference TRBV5-1 and TRBJ1-2, the full variable domain is KAGVTQTPRYLIKTRGQQVTLSCSPISGHRSVSWYQQTPGQGLQFLFEYFSETQRNKGNFPGRFSGRQFSNSRSEMNVSTLELGDSALYLCASSSVDSAYGYTFGSGTRLTVV.

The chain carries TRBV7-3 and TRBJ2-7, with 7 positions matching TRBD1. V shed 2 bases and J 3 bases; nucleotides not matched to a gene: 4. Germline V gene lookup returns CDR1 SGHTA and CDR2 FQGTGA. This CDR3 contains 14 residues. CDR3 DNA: TGTGCCAGCAGCTTATCAGGGGGACACTACGAGCAGTACTTC. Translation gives CASSLSGGHYEQYF.

CDR3 region: CASSPSWGTLGDIEAFF. The CDR3 DNA reads as TGTGCCAGCAGCCCGAGCTGGGGTACCCTCGGGGACATTGAAGCTTTCTTT. This chain joins TRBV9 and TRBJ1-1; tentative D call: TRBD1 (6 bases). The CDR3 has 17 amino acids. Trimming took 4 bases from V and 7 from J, leaving 26 bases between them. Per germline, CDR1 SGDLS and CDR2 YYNGEE. The entire variable domain, with the rest obtained from reference TRBV9 and TRBJ1-1, is as follows: DSGVTQTPKHLITATGQRVTLRCSPRSGDLSVYWYQQSLDQGLQFLIQYYNGEERAKGNILERFSAQQFPDLHSELNLSSLELGDSALYFCASSPSWGTLGDIEAFFGQGTRLTVV.

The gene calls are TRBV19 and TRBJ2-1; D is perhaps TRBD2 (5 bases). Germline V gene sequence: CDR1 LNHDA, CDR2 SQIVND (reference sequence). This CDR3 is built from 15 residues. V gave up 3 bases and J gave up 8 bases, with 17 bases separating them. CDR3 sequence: CASSIIPSRGDEQFF. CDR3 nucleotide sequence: TGTGCCAGTAGTATTATTCCTAGCAGAGGCGATGAGCAGTTCTTC.

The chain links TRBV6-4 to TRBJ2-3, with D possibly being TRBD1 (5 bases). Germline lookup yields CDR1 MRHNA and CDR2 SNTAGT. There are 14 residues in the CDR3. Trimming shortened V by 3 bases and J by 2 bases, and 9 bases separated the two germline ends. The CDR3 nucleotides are TGTGCCAGCAGTGATCAGGGATCCACAGATACGCAGTATTTT. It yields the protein CASSDQGSTDTQYF.

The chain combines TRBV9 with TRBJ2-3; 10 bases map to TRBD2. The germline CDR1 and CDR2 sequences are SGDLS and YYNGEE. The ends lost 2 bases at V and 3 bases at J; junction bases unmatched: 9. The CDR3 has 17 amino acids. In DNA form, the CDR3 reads TGTGCCAGCAGCGTTGGGGCAGCGGGAGGGCCGACAGATACGCAGTATTTT. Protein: CASSVGAAGGPTDTQYF.

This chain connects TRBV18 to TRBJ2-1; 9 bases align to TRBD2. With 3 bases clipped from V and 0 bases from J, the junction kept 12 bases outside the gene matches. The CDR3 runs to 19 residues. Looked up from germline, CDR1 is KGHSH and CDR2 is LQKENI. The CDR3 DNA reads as TGTGCCAGCTCACCTAACGCCGGGGATAGCGGGAGCTCCTACAATGAGCAGTTCTTC. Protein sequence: CASSPNAGDSGSSYNEQFF.

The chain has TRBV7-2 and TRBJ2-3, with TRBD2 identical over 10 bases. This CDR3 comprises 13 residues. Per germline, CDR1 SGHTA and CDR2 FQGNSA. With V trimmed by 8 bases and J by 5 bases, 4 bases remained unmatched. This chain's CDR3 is CASLAGALDTQYF. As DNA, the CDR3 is TGTGCCAGCCTAGCGGGAGCTTTAGATACGCAGTATTTT.

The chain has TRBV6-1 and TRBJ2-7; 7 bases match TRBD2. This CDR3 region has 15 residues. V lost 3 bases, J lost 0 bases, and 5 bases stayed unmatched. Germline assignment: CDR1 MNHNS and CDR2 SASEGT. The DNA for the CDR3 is TGTGCCAGCAGTGACCCAGCGGGGACCTCCTACGAGCAGTACTTC. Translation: CASSDPAGTSYEQYF.